This T cell receptor beta chain is drawn from a study of technical replicates of blood from a few donors. The trim removed 3 bases at V and 7 bases at J, leaving 5 bases unmatched. CDR3 length: 15 amino acids. The germline V gene encodes CDR1 SGHVS and CDR2 FQNEAQ. Sequenced by immunoSEQ multiplex PCR; TCRdb stores in-frame clones only, minus some. The sample shows around 68,000 clones, less than 98% of them seen only once. Sample: T cells isolated from PBMCs. This receptor was taken from a human donor in good health. The chain couples TRBV7-8 to TRBJ2-1; 11 bases are a match to TRBD2. CDR3 DNA sequence: TGTGCCAGCAGCTTCTTAGCGGGAGGGATTAATGAGCAGTTCTTC. It codes for CASSFLAGGINEQFF. The whole variable domain, filled in from reference TRBV7-8 and TRBJ2-1, reads GAGVSQSPRYKVAKRGQDVALRCDPISGHVSLFWYQQALGQGPEFLTYFQNEAQLDKSGLPSDRFFAERPEGSVSTLKIQRTQQEDSAVYLCASSFLAGGINEQFFGPGTRLTVL.